Below, 8 T cell receptor beta chains from the same sample are listed, as sequenced in a study of T cell responses to AZD1222 COVID-19 vaccine. The protocol was immunoSEQ multiplex PCR, while the TCRdb copy is restricted to in-frame clones and leaves out a portion. The sample lists approximately 300,000 clones, 90% to 95% seen once, with less than 0.65% in the top ten. The sample consisted of peripheral blood, taken 28 days after the second AZD1222 dose. The source is an adult who received the AZD1222 COVID-19 vaccine.

The V gene is TRBV28, the J gene TRBJ1-2; D might be TRBD1 (5 bases). The V end was cut by 7 bases, the J end by 8 bases, with 14 bases between. Germline lookup yields CDR1 MDHEN and CDR2 SYDVKM. This CDR3 region has 12 residues. CDR3 residues: CASTSGTGGYTF. The CDR3 region has the DNA TGTGCCAGCACCTCAGGGACGGGCGGCTACACCTTC.

The chain recombines TRBV9 with TRBJ1-1; 8 bases fit TRBD1. The trim removed 3 bases at V and 1 base at J, leaving 2 bases unmatched. The CDR3 covers 14 residues. Germline CDR1 and CDR2: SGDLS and YYNGEE. The CDR3 reads CASSETGENTEAFF. The CDR3 DNA reads TGTGCCAGCAGCGAGACAGGGGAGAACACTGAAGCTTTCTTT.

The chain recombines TRBV15 with TRBJ2-5; weak D call: TRBD2 (6 bases). From germline, CDR1 is LNHNV and CDR2 YYDKDF (reference sequence). This CDR3 spans 15 amino acids. Trimming stripped 3 bases from V and 7 bases from J, with 18 bases between. The CDR3 loop is CATSSLAAAVGTQYF. The CDR3 DNA sequence: TGTGCCACCAGCAGCTTAGCGGCCGCGGTGGGGACCCAGTACTTC.

This clone has a handful of counts. The chain combines TRBV28 with TRBJ2-7, with TRBD2 matching 8 bases. The CDR3 sequence is 17 residues long. V lost 7 bases and J lost 0; bases outside the gene matches: 14. Germline assignment: CDR1 MDHEN and CDR2 SYDVKM. CDR3 protein: CASKGLAGTGGSYEQYF. DNA of the CDR3: TGTGCCAGCAAGGGCCTAGCGGGTACCGGTGGCTCCTACGAGCAGTACTTC.

This chain joins TRBV28 and TRBJ1-4; TRBD1 matches at 8 bases. The CDR3 loop spans 14 amino acids. Per germline, CDR1 MDHEN and CDR2 SYDVKM. V lost 3 bases to trimming and J lost 7 bases; unmatched junction nucleotides: 4. CDR3 bases: TGTGCCAGCAGTTTGGCCAGGGGGCTTGAAAAACTGTTTTTT. It specifies CASSLARGLEKLFF.

This clone was recorded only once. The V call is TRBV9, the J call TRBJ1-2; D gene ambiguous. V was pared by 3 bases and J by 4 bases, with 25 bases between. CDR1 and CDR2 (germline): SGDLS, YYNGEE. The CDR3 has 18 residues. DNA of the CDR3: TGTGCCAGCAGCGCAGGTATAGGGCGCACCCTTGAAGGCTATGGCTACACCTTC. Translation gives CASSAGIGRTLEGYGYTF.

The chain recombines TRBV18 with TRBJ2-1; D ambiguous. CDR3 length: 15 residues. With 6 bases removed from V and 0 bases from J, the gap between germline ends came to 12 bases. In germline, CDR1 is KGHSH, CDR2 LQKENI. Here the CDR3 reads CASSTDQSSYNEQFF. For the CDR3, the DNA is TGTGCCAGCTCGACTGACCAGAGCTCCTACAATGAGCAGTTCTTC. Variable domain in full (rest from reference TRBV18 and TRBJ2-1): NAGVMQNPRHLVRRRGQEARLRCSPMKGHSHVYWYRQLPEEGLKFMVYLQKENIIDESGMPKERFSAEFPKEGPSILRIQQVVRGDSAAYFCASSTDQSSYNEQFFGPGTRLTVL.

The chain recombines TRBV9 with TRBJ1-5, with a weak D call TRBD1 (6 bases). Trimming left V 4 bases short and J 1 base short, with 9 bases between. The germline gives CDR1 SGDLS, CDR2 YYNGEE. The length of the CDR3 is 14 residues. CDR3 coding DNA: TGTGCCAGCAGCCGACAGGACAGCAATCAGCCCCAGCATTTT. Amino acids: CASSRQDSNQPQHF.